This entry lists 29 T cell receptor beta chains sequenced from one sample in a study of CD8+ T cells in alopecia areata. Isolated RNA was reverse transcribed into cDNA used as the sequencing template. TCRdb keeps only in-frame clones here, not all; method: immunoSEQ multiplex PCR. The sample comprises fewer than 250,000 clones, roughly 60% of which are singletons, and just over 1% rests with the top ten. Treatment reported: oral pan-JAK inhibitor, 5-10 mg twice daily. This sample comprised CD4+ T cells sorted from blood, obtained at week 24, from a patient treated with tofacitinib. Receptors originate from a human donor with alopecia areata.

The chain joins TRBV5-4 to TRBJ1-1, with D possibly matching TRBD1 (5 bases). The CDR3 loop spans 14 amino acids. V was clipped by 3 bases and J by 5 bases, with 14 bases between them. The V gene's germline CDR1 is SGHNT and CDR2 YYREEE (reference sequence). This CDR3 reads CASSSPAEGTEAFF. The CDR3 DNA is TGTGCCAGCAGCTCCCCAGCGGAGGGGACTGAAGCTTTCTTT.

In this sample, this clone turned up once. The chain joins TRBV30 to TRBJ1-1; D gene ambiguous. The CDR3 extends over 12 amino acids. Trimming shortened V by 3 bases and J by 8 bases, and 13 bases separated the two germline ends. CDR1 is GTSNPN and CDR2 is SVGIG in the germline V gene (reference sequence). CDR3 nucleotides: TGTGCCTGGAGCCATTCGAAAATCGAAGCTTTCTTT. Translated: CAWSHSKIEAFF.

This clone has only a few counts. V gene TRBV29-1 combines with J gene TRBJ1-6; 8 nucleotides agree with TRBD1. The CDR3 consists of 13 residues. The V gene end was trimmed by 4 bases and the J gene end by 8 bases; junction bases not matched to a gene: 4. Germline assignment: CDR1 SQVTM and CDR2 ANQGSEA. The CDR3 sequence is CSVASDRDSPLHF. DNA of the CDR3: TGCAGCGTTGCTTCGGACAGGGATTCACCCCTCCACTTT.

The V call is TRBV4-1, the J call TRBJ1-6, with 11 positions matching TRBD1. Germline loops: CDR1 MGHRA, CDR2 YSYEKL. V lost 0 bases and J lost 11; bases outside the gene matches: 6. The CDR3 has 16 amino acids. CDR3 in DNA: TGCGCCAGCAGCCAAGAGCCCGGGGACAGGGGGACACCCCTCCACTTT. It specifies CASSQEPGDRGTPLHF.

There are a few counts of this clone. This rearrangement joins TRBV5-6 to TRBJ2-1; D is perhaps TRBD2 (6 bases). V gave up 2 bases and J gave up 3 bases, with 15 bases separating them. Germline assignment: CDR1 SGHDT and CDR2 YYEEEE. The CDR3 length is 16 residues. CDR3 protein: CASSLLGLANYNEQFF. DNA of the CDR3: TGTGCCAGCAGCTTACTCGGTCTAGCGAACTACAATGAGCAGTTCTTC.

V is TRBV30 and J is TRBJ1-2; 7 nucleotides agree with TRBD1. The CDR3 contains 14 residues. The V segment lost 2 bases and the J segment 1 base; nucleotides outside the gene matches: 4. Germline lookup yields CDR1 GTSNPN and CDR2 SVGIG (reference sequence). CDR3 coding DNA: TGTGCCTGGAGTCACAGGGGAAGTAACTATGGCTACACCTTC. Its protein is CAWSHRGSNYGYTF.

There are many counts of this clone. V gene TRBV11-2 combines with J gene TRBJ1-3; D gene unclear. The CDR3 extends over 14 amino acids. Germline CDR1 is SGHAT and CDR2 is FQNNGV. Trimming removed 5 bases from V and 0 bases from J, with 8 bases in between. This chain's CDR3 is CASSDGSSGNTIYF. As DNA, the CDR3 is TGTGCCAGCAGCGACGGGAGCTCTGGAAACACCATATATTTT.

The genes are TRBV6-5 and TRBJ2-5, with D perhaps matching TRBD1 or TRBD2 (6 bases each). Germline V gives CDR1 MNHEY, CDR2 SVGAGI. V was clipped by 4 bases and J by 4 bases, with 13 bases between them. CDR3 size: 14 residues. The DNA for the CDR3 is TGTGCCAGCAGTTCATGGGGGGCGCGAGAGACCCAGTACTTC. As protein: CASSSWGARETQYF.

CDR3 bases: TGTGCCAGCAGCTTACGTGGCGTCTTTTCAACTTCACCCCTCCACTTT. Its translation: CASSLRGVFSTSPLHF. This chain uses TRBV11-2 with TRBJ1-6; D ambiguous. V was pared by 2 bases and J by 9 bases, with 17 bases between. The CDR3 totals 16 residues. The germline CDR1 and CDR2 sequences are SGHAT and FQNNGV. The full variable domain, completed using reference TRBV11-2 and TRBJ1-6, is EAGVAQSPRYKIIEKRQSVAFWCNPISGHATLYWYQQILGQGPKLLIQFQNNGVVDDSQLPKDRFSAERLKGVDSTLKIQPAKLEDSAVYLCASSLRGVFSTSPLHFGNGTRLTVT.

This clone has ten or more counts. V is TRBV10-3 and J is TRBJ2-3; D possibly matches TRBD1 or TRBD2 (5 bases each). The length of the CDR3 is 13 residues. The germline gives CDR1 ENHRY, CDR2 SYGVKD. Trimming shortened V by 6 bases and J by 0 bases, and 7 bases separated the two germline ends. The CDR3 DNA follows: TGTGCCATCAGGGGGGATAGCACAGATACGCAGTATTTT. Translated: CAIRGDSTDTQYF.

The rearrangement uses TRBV9 and TRBJ2-3, with D perhaps matching TRBD1 or TRBD2 (5 bases each). The CDR3 extends over 15 amino acids. Deletions cut 2 bases from V and 0 bases from J, with 10 bases between. Per germline, CDR1 SGDLS and CDR2 YYNGEE. CDR3: CASSVGGGSTDTQYF. The DNA of the CDR3 is TGTGCCAGCAGCGTTGGTGGGGGTAGCACAGATACGCAGTATTTT.

The V gene is TRBV29-1, the J gene TRBJ1-4; D not certain. With 5 bases removed from V and 8 bases from J, the gap between germline ends came to 9 bases. The germline V gene has CDR1 SQVTM and CDR2 ANQGSEA. CDR3 length: 11 amino acids. CDR3 nucleotide sequence: TGCAGCGTTCATGGCGGAGAAAAACTGTTTTTT. This gives the protein CSVHGGEKLFF.

This chain connects TRBV30 to TRBJ1-6; TRBD1 might be the D (6 bases). CDR3 length equals 18 residues. Trimming cost V 3 bases and J 2 bases, with 20 bases left between them. CDR1 GTSNPN and CDR2 SVGIG come from the germline V gene (reference sequence). The CDR3 reads CAWRGHPGSPAYNSPLHF. The CDR3 region has the DNA TGTGCCTGGAGGGGACACCCAGGCAGTCCGGCCTATAATTCACCCCTCCACTTT.

The chain uses TRBV5-1 and TRBJ2-1, with 13 bases aligning to TRBD2. The V and J ends lost 1 base and 0 bases, in that order; junction bases with no gene match: 16. The CDR3 runs to 22 residues. Germline V lookup: CDR1 SGHRS, CDR2 YFSETQ. CDR3 residues: CASSLLVPWGLAGPSSYNEQFF. DNA for the CDR3: TGCGCCAGCAGCTTGTTGGTCCCTTGGGGACTAGCGGGGCCTAGCTCCTACAATGAGCAGTTCTTC.

The chain joins TRBV29-1 to TRBJ1-2; D possibly corresponds to TRBD1 (5 bases). V shed 8 bases and J shed 4 bases, with 14 bases lying between them. The CDR3 consists of 12 residues. Germline V gene sequence: CDR1 SQVTM, CDR2 ANQGSEA. CDR3 nucleotides: TGCAGCACGGACACACCAAGCTATGGCTACACCTTC. Translating it yields CSTDTPSYGYTF.

This chain joins TRBV4-3 and TRBJ2-1; TRBD1 matches 7 bases. Germline assignment: CDR1 LGHNA and CDR2 YSLEER. Unmatched junction bases numbered 5, after V lost 2 bases and J lost 4 bases. The CDR3 consists of 15 residues. The DNA for the CDR3 is TGCGCCAGCAGCCAAACGACGGGACAGTACAATGAGCAGTTCTTC. Translating it yields CASSQTTGQYNEQFF.

V and J are TRBV11-2 and TRBJ1-6, with no clear D. The CDR3 length is 14 residues. The germline V gene encodes CDR1 SGHAT and CDR2 FQNNGV. Trimming took off 1 base at V and 10 bases at J, with 11 bases between the two ends. CDR3 DNA: TGTGCCAGCAGCTTAGGAGACGTCGGCTCACCCCTCCACTTT. Translating gives CASSLGDVGSPLHF. The whole variable domain, remainder taken from reference TRBV11-2 and TRBJ1-6, is EAGVAQSPRYKIIEKRQSVAFWCNPISGHATLYWYQQILGQGPKLLIQFQNNGVVDDSQLPKDRFSAERLKGVDSTLKIQPAKLEDSAVYLCASSLGDVGSPLHFGNGTRLTVT.

The chain links TRBV6-6 to TRBJ1-2; D unclear. V lost 6 bases to trimming and J lost 5 bases, with 13 bases between them. Per germline, CDR1 MNHNY and CDR2 SVGAGI (reference sequence). The CDR3 extends over 13 amino acids. The CDR3 bases are TGTGCCAGCAGCTTCCTGCGGGGATATGGCTACACCTTC. Amino acids: CASSFLRGYGYTF.

This clone was observed a few times. The chain is built from TRBV6-6 and TRBJ2-7, with D perhaps matching TRBD1 or TRBD2 (5 bases each). The germline V and J ends were trimmed by 6 bases and 4 bases, with 10 bases remaining between them. The V gene's germline CDR1 is MNHNY and CDR2 SVGAGI (reference sequence). This CDR3 comprises 12 residues. The CDR3 coding sequence is TGTGCCAGCAGGGGACCCCTGTACGAGCAGTACTTC. Translated: CASRGPLYEQYF.

The J gene is TRBJ2-4, the V gene TRBV29-1; D gene ambiguous. This CDR3 comprises 13 residues. Trimming cost V 3 bases and J 3 bases, with 9 bases left between them. Per germline, CDR1 SQVTM and CDR2 ANQGSEA. The DNA for the CDR3 is TGCAGCGTTGAGGCAGCCGGCAAAAACATTCAGTACTTC. It is translated as CSVEAAGKNIQYF.

V usage is TRBV2 and J usage is TRBJ2-4; 8 nucleotides align to TRBD1. This CDR3 is 15 amino acids long. Trimming removed 6 bases from V and 0 bases from J; junction bases left unmatched: 4. Germline values: CDR1 SNHLY, CDR2 FYNNEI. CDR3 coding DNA: TGTGCCAGCAGAGGGACAGGAGCAGCCAAAAACATTCAGTACTTC. As protein: CASRGTGAAKNIQYF.

V gene TRBV7-9 combines with J gene TRBJ2-1; D might be TRBD1 (7 bases). This CDR3 is built from 15 residues. Trimming cost V 4 bases and J 0 bases, with 10 bases left between them. CDR1 and CDR2 (germline): SEHNR, FQNEAQ (reference sequence). The CDR3 DNA reads as TGTGCCAGCAGCTCAGGGGGGAACTCCTACAATGAGCAGTTCTTC. Amino acid sequence: CASSSGGNSYNEQFF.

J is TRBJ1-2 and V is TRBV30; tentative D call: TRBD1 (6 bases). The germline V gene encodes CDR1 GTSNPN and CDR2 SVGIG (reference sequence). Trimming shortened V by 7 bases and J by 8 bases, and 17 bases separated the two germline ends. The CDR3 length is 12 residues. CDR3 sequence reads: CASHRVSRGYTF. For the CDR3, the DNA is TGTGCCTCGCACAGGGTGTCGAGGGGCTACACCTTC.

V usage is TRBV6-5 and J usage is TRBJ1-2; D is unresolved. Germline assignment: CDR1 MNHEY and CDR2 SVGAGI. With 0 bases removed from V and 2 bases from J, the gap between germline ends came to 10 bases. The CDR3 runs 15 residues. The CDR3 DNA follows: TGTGCCAGCAGTTACTCCCGGCAGCCGAACTATGGCTACACCTTC. This gives the protein CASSYSRQPNYGYTF.

There are a few counts of this clone. The J gene is TRBJ2-3, the V gene TRBV5-6; D is uncertain. The V gene's germline CDR1 is SGHDT and CDR2 YYEEEE. V was shortened by 5 bases and J by 0 bases, with 4 bases between the two germline ends. CDR3 length: 12 amino acids. This CDR3 is CASRLSTDTQYF. Written as DNA, the CDR3 is TGTGCCAGCAGATTGAGCACAGATACGCAGTATTTT.

This chain uses TRBV29-1 with TRBJ2-3; 9 bases match TRBD2. The CDR3 loop spans 16 amino acids. J lost 4 bases, V lost 0 bases, and 8 bases had no gene match. Germline CDR1 SQVTM, CDR2 ANQGSEA. The CDR3 bases are TGCAGCGTTGAAGATCGGCTAGCGGGGATGTCAGATACGCAGTATTTT. This codes for CSVEDRLAGMSDTQYF.

V is TRBV2 and J is TRBJ2-5; possibly TRBD1 or TRBD2 for D (5 bases each). This CDR3 comprises 15 residues. V was trimmed by 2 bases and J by 4 bases, leaving 14 bases between them. Germline CDR1 and CDR2: SNHLY and FYNNEI. The CDR3 coding sequence is TGTGCCAGCAGTGAATTAACGGGGCCTCGAGAGACCCAGTACTTC. This encodes CASSELTGPRETQYF.

This chain connects TRBV6-5 to TRBJ2-2; maybe TRBD1 (6 bases). V shed 6 bases and J shed 6 bases, with 14 bases lying between them. The germline CDR1 and CDR2 sequences are MNHEY and SVGAGI. The CDR3 is 14 amino acids. The CDR3 region has the DNA TGTGCCAGCAGCCGGGGACAACGCCCCGGGGAGCTGTTTTTT. Residues: CASSRGQRPGELFF.

The chain uses TRBV6-5 and TRBJ2-1, with D possibly matching TRBD2 (6 bases). From germline, CDR1 is MNHEY and CDR2 SVGAGI. There are 13 residues in the CDR3. Trimming took off 5 bases at V and 10 bases at J, with 15 bases between the two ends. CDR3 sequence: CASSRESGREQFF. Here the CDR3 DNA reads TGTGCCAGCAGTCGGGAGTCCGGGCGGGAGCAGTTCTTC.